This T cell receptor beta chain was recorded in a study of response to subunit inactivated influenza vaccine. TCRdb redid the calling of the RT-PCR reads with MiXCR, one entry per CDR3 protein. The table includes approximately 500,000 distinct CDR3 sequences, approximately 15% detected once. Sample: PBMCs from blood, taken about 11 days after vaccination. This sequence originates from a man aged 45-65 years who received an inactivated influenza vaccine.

CDR3 residues: CASRRYQETQFF. In nucleotides, the CDR3 is TGTGCCAGCAGACGGTACCAAGAGACCCAGTTCTTC. V gene TRBV7-8 combines with J gene TRBJ2-5; D remains ambiguous. TRBJ2-1 matches the DNA end more closely, so the J call is doubtful. Germline V gene data show CDR1 as SGHVS and CDR2 as FQNEAQ. This CDR3 spans 12 amino acids.